The clone carrying this TCR beta chain was seen ten or more times. Antigen: not known. The germline V and J ends were trimmed by 5 bases and 5 bases, with 14 bases remaining between them. The CDR3 is 14 residues long. This library used around 400 ng RNA and molecular barcoded adaptors spanning alpha/delta and beta/gamma chains. In TCRdb, the reads were re-called with MiXCR into one record per CDR3 protein. The table lists about 47,000 distinct CDR3 sequences, approximately 12% of them singletons. Sampling of bone marrow took place during active disease in every patient. These data are taken from a study of read filtering for tumor transcriptome and immune sequencing. Study results and caveats: Correlation between methods rose after single-read clonotypes were removed. Compared with RNA-seq, IR-seq gave much higher clonotype depth and reliability.

The sequence was collected from a donor aged 40 or older with multiple myeloma. Sequencing used a population of CD138-negative cells sorted from bone marrow. V and J are TRBV12-3 or TRBV12-4 and TRBJ2-3; either TRBD1 or TRBD2 may fit D (5 bases each). The CDR3 DNA is TGTGCCAGCAGTGCTGGGACGAACCGAGATACGCAGTATTTT. It encodes CASSAGTNRDTQYF.